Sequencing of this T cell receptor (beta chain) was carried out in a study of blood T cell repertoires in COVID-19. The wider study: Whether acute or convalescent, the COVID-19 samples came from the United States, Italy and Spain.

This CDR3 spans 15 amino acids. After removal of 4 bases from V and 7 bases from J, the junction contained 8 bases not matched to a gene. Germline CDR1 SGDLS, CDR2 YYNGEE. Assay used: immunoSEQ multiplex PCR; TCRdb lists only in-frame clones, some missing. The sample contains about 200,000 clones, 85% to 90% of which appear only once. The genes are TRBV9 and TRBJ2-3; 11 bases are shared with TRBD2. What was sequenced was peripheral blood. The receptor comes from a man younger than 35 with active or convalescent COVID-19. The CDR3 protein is CASSSGLAGQYTQYF. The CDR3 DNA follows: TGTGCCAGCAGCTCCGGACTAGCGGGTCAGTATACGCAGTATTTT.